This TCR beta chain was captured in a study of identical twins. TCRdb passed the 5' RACE reads through MiXCR, listing each CDR3 protein once. The sample yields hundreds of thousands of distinct CDR3 sequences, about 18% seen once. Germline V gene data show CDR1 as SGHAT and CDR2 as FQDESV (reference sequence). CDR3 length equals 16 residues. The ends were cut back, 5 bases at V and 8 bases at J, with 22 bases in the middle. The sample holds one count of this clonotype. Its target is not known. Study-level findings and limits: Weaker excess twin sharing was seen among beta out-of-frame sequences. Alpha sequences that were out-of-frame and twin-shared showed an excess of low generation probability.

The sample was also reused in another study, on T cells expressing NK-cell markers. That work contributes: In sorted CD3+CD56+NKG2C+, CD3+CD56+NKG2C- and CD3+CD56-NKG2C+ T cells, TCR beta repertoires were obtained. The authors applied an anti-gamma-delta TCR antibody in several experiments, and it restricted sorting to alpha-beta TCR T cells.

The sequence was obtained from a woman under 30 in good health. Sequenced: PBMCs. The chain recombines TRBV11-1 with TRBJ2-1; D gene uncertain. The CDR3 sequence is CASSKRGRVVWDEQFF. The CDR3 nucleotides are TGTGCCAGCAGCAAACGAGGCCGGGTTGTATGGGATGAGCAGTTCTTC. Variable domain in full (rest from reference TRBV11-1 and TRBJ2-1): EAEVAQSPRYKITEKSQAVAFWCDPISGHATLYWYRQILGQGPELLVQFQDESVVDDSQLPKDRFSAERLKGVDSTLKIQPAELGDSAMYLCASSKRGRVVWDEQFFGPGTRLTVL.